This T cell receptor (beta chain) was identified in a study of long-term antiretroviral therapy in people with HIV. Researchers report immunoSEQ v3.0 was run at survey level. Libraries were prepared by immunoSEQ multiplex PCR; TCRdb keeps only in-frame clonotypes and omits some of them. This table holds 30,000 to 40,000 clones, around 83% found once. The trim removed 4 bases at V and 4 bases at J, leaving 9 bases unmatched. The CDR3 is 15 amino acids. Germline V gene data show CDR1 as MGHRA and CDR2 as YSYEKL. The TCR was taken from a man younger than 35 with HIV. The chain carries TRBV4-1 and TRBJ2-7, with 8 bases identical to TRBD1. Sequences were derived from unsorted PBMCs, sampled 1 year after starting antiretroviral therapy. CDR3 bases: TGCGCCAGCAGCCCTGCAGGGGGCGCGGGGTACGAGCAGTACTTC. Protein sequence: CASSPAGGAGYEQYF.